Here is one TCR beta chain with its context. This CDR3 spans 15 amino acids. Germline CDR1 is SEHNR and CDR2 is FQNEAQ (reference sequence). V lost 4 bases and J lost 8; bases outside the gene matches: 12. This sample is drawn from a study of Ad26.COV2.S vaccination and SARS-CoV-2 variants. The treatment: around 19 received Ad26.COV2.S at low or high dose, single or two shots; 5 received placebo; per-sample allocation not given. Specimens were obtained on day 63 following the first vaccine or placebo injection. Method: immunoSEQ multiplex PCR; TCRdb's copy keeps in-frame clones and lacks some. The data contain hundreds of thousands of clones, around nine tenths of them seen just once; the ten biggest clones take up 3.4%.

The chain recombines TRBV7-9 with TRBJ1-2; 8 bases are shared with TRBD1. The TCR comes from a person between 18 and 65 years old who received the Ad26.COV2.S COVID-19 vaccine or a placebo. The material was peripheral blood, obtained in a trial of Ad26.COV2.S vaccine versus placebo. The CDR3 loop reads CASSSQSDRVTGYTF. The CDR3 region has the DNA TGTGCCAGCAGCTCACAGTCGGACAGGGTAACAGGCTACACCTTC.